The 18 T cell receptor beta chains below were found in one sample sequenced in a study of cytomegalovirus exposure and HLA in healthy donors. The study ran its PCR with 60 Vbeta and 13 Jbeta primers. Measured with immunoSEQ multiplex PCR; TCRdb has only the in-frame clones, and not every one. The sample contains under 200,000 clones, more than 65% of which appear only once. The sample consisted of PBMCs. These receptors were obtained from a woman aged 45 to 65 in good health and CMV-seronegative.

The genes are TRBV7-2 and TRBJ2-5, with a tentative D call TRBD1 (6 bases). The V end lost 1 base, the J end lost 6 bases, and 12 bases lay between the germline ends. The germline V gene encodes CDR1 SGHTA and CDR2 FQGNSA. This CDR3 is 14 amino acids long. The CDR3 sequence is CASSLERRGKTQYF. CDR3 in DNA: TGTGCCAGCAGCTTAGAACGTAGGGGGAAGACCCAGTACTTC.

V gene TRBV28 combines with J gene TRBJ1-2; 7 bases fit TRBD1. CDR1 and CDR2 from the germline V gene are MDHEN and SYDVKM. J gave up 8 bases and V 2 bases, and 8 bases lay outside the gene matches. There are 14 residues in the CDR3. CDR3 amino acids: CASSLRNRGNGYTF. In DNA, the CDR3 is TGTGCCAGCAGTTTAAGAAACAGGGGTAACGGCTACACCTTC.

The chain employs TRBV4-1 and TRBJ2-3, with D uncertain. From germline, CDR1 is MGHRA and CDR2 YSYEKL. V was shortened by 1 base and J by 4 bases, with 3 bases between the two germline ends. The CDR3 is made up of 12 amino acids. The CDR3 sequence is CASSQVADTQYF. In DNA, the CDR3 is TGCGCCAGCAGCCAAGTAGCAGATACGCAGTATTTT.

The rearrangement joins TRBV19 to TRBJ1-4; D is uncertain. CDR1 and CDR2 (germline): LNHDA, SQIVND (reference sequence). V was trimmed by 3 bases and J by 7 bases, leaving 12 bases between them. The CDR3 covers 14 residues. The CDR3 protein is CASSIQSRGEKLFF. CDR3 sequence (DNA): TGTGCCAGTAGTATCCAGTCTCGGGGTGAAAAACTGTTTTTT. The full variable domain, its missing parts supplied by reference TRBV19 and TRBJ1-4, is DGGITQSPKYLFRKEGQNVTLSCEQNLNHDAMYWYRQDPGQGLRLIYYSQIVNDFQKGDIAEGYSVSREKKESFPLTVTSAQKNPTAFYLCASSIQSRGEKLFFGSGTQLSVL.

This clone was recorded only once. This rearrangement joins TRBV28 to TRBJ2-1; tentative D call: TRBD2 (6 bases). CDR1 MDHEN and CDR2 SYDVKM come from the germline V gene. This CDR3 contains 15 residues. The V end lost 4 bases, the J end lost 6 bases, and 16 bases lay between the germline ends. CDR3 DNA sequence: TGTGCCAGCAGTTCCCCGGGGGTCAACGGCAATGAGCAGTTCTTC. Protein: CASSSPGVNGNEQFF.

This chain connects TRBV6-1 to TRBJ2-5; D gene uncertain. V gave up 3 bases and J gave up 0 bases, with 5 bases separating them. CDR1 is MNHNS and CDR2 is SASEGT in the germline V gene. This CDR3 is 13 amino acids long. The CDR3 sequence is CASSDEYQETQYF. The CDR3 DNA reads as TGTGCCAGCAGTGACGAGTACCAAGAGACCCAGTACTTC.

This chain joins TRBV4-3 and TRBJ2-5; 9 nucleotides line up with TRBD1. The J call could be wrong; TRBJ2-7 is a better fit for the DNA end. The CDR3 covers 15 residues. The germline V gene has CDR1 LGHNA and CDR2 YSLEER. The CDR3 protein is CASSRDRDRVYEQYF. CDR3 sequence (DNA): TGCGCCAGCAGCCGGGATAGGGACAGGGTCTACGAGCAGTACTTC.

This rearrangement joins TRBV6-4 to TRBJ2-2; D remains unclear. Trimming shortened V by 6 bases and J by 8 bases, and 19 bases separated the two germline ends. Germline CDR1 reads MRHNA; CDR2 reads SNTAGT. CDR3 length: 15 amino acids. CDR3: CASSDAPEALGELFF. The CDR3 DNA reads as TGTGCCAGCAGCGACGCCCCTGAGGCCTTAGGGGAGCTGTTTTTT.

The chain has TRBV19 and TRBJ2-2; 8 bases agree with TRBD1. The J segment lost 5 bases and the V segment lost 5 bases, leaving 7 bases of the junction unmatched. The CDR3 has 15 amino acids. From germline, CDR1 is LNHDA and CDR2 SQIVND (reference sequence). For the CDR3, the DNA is TGTGCCAGTAGTTCCACAGGGGGTTGGACCGGGGAGCTGTTTTTT. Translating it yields CASSSTGGWTGELFF.

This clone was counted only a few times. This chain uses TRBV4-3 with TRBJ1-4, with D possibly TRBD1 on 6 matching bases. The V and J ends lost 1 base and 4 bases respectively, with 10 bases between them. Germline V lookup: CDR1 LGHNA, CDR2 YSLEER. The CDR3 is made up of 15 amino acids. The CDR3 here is CASSQGTGRNEKLFF. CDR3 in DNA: TGCGCCAGCAGCCAAGGCACAGGGCGTAATGAAAAACTGTTTTTT.

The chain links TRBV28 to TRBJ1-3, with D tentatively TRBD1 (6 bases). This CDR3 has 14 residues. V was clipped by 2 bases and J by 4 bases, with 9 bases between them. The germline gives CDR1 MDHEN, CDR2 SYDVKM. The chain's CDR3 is CASSLEGDGNTIYF. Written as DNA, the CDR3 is TGTGCCAGCAGTTTAGAGGGGGACGGAAACACCATATATTTT. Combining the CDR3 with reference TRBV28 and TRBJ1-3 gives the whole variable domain DVKVTQSSRYLVKRTGEKVFLECVQDMDHENMFWYRQDPGLGLRLIYFSYDVKMKEKGDIPEGYSVSREKKERFSLILESASTNQTSMYLCASSLEGDGNTIYFGEGSWLTVV.

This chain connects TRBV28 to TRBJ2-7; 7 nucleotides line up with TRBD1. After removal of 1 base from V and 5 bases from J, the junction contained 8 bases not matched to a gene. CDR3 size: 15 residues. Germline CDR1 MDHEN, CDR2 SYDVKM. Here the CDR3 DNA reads TGTGCCAGCAGTTTATCGCGACAGGGCAGAAACGAGCAGTACTTC. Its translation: CASSLSRQGRNEQYF.

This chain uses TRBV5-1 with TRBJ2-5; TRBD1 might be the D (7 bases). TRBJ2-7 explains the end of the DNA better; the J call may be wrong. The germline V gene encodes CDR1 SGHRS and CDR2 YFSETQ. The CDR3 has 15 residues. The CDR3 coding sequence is TGCGCCAGCAGCTTGGGCGGGACAGTCTCCTACGAGCAGTACTTC. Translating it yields CASSLGGTVSYEQYF.

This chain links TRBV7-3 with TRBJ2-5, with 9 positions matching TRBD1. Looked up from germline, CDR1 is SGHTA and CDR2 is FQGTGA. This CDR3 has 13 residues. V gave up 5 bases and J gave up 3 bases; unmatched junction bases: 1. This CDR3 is CASSRTGEETQYF. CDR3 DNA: TGTGCCAGCAGCCGGACAGGGGAAGAGACCCAGTACTTC.

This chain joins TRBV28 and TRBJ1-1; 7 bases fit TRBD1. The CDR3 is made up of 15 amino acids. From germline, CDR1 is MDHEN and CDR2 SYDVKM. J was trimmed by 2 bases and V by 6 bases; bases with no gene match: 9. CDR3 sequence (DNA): TGTGCCAGCAGGGACCAGGGGGTAGGAAACACTGAAGCTTTCTTT. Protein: CASRDQGVGNTEAFF.

This CDR3 reads CASSQGQYGYTF. CDR3 DNA sequence: TGTGCCAGCAGCCAAGGACAGTATGGCTACACCTTC. The chain couples TRBV14 to TRBJ1-2; perhaps TRBD1 as D (5 bases). The CDR3 consists of 12 residues. CDR1 is SGHDN, CDR2 FVKESK, per germline. Trimming shortened V by 1 base and J by 5 bases, and 5 bases separated the two germline ends. Full variable domain (missing parts from reference TRBV14 and TRBJ1-2): EAGVTQFPSHSVIEKGQTVTLRCDPISGHDNLYWYRRVMGKEIKFLLHFVKESKQDESGMPNNRFLAERTGGTYSTLKVQPAELEDSGVYFCASSQGQYGYTFGSGTRLTVV.

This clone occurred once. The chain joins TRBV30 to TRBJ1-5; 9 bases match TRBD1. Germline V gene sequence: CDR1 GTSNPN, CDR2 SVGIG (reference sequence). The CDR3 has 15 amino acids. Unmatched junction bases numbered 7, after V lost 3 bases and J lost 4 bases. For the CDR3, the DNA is TGTGCCTGGAGATCCACCGGGACAGGGAATCAGCCCCAGCATTTT. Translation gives CAWRSTGTGNQPQHF.

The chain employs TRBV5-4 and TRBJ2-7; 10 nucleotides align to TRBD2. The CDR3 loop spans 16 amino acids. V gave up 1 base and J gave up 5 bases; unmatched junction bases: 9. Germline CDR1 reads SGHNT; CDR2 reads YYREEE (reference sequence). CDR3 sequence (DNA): TGTGCCAGCAGCTTGTCAGCGGGAGGGCTGGTACACGAGCAGTACTTC. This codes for CASSLSAGGLVHEQYF.